This T cell receptor beta chain came from a study of cytomegalovirus exposure and HLA in healthy donors. Study-wide results and caveats: Reportedly, a later analysis found an Asian-associated ancestry cluster had fewer N-insertions than the approximately 700-donor mean. When the data were analyzed later, several of the most significant clusters appeared to be linked to common viral pathogens. Sequencing artifact likely explains a cluster of highly shared sequence variants.

A note on this clone: Its antigen is not identified.

60 Vbeta and 13 Jbeta primers were used in PCR. Original methodology: A follow-up analysis tallied tens of millions of unique TCR beta chains, roughly 11 million shared. The data were produced by immunoSEQ multiplex PCR, yet TCRdb's version contains in-frame clones alone and is incomplete. The V and J calls and the clone size are those of that table, but D and trimming were determined from the DNA. This repertoire comprises 110,000 to 150,000 clones; its ten largest clones make up 2% to 2.5%. V lost 4 bases and J lost 7; bases outside the gene matches: 4. Germline V gene sequence: CDR1 GTSNPN, CDR2 SVGIG (reference sequence). This CDR3 has 12 amino acids.

The sequence derives from a woman aged 18-29 years in good health and CMV-seronegative. The sequenced sample was PBMCs. The genes are TRBV30 and TRBJ2-3; 8 positions match TRBD2. The CDR3 DNA reads as TGTGCCTGGAAGAGCGGGAGAAATACGCAGTATTTT. Protein: CAWKSGRNTQYF.